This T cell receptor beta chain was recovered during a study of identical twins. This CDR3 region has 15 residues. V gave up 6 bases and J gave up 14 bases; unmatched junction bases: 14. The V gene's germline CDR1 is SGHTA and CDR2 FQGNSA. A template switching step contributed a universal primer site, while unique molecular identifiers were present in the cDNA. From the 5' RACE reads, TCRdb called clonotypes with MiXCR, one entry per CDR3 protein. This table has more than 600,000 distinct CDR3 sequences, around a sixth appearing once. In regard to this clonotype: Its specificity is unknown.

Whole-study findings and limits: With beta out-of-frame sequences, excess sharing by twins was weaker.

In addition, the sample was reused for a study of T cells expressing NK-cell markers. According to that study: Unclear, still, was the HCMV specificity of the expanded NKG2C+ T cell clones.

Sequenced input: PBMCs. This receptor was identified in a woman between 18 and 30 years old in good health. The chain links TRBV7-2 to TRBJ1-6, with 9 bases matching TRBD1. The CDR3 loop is CASRQVPDRGQSLHF. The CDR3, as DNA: TGTGCCAGCAGGCAGGTCCCGGACAGGGGCCAGTCCCTCCACTTT.